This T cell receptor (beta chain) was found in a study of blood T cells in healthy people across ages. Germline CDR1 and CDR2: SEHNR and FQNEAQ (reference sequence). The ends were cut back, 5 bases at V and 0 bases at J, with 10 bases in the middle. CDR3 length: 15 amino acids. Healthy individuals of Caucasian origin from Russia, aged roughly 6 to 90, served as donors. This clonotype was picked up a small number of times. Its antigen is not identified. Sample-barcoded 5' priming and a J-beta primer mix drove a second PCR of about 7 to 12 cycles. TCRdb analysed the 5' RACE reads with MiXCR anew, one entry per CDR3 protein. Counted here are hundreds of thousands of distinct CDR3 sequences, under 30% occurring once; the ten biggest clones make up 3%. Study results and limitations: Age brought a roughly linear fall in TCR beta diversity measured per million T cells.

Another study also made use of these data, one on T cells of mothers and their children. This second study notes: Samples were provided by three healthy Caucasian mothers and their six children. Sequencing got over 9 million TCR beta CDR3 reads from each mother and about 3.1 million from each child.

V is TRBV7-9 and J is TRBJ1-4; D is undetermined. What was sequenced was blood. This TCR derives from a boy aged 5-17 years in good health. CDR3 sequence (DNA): TGTGCCAGCAGCAAGGCGGATGCAACTAATGAAAAACTGTTTTTT. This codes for CASSKADATNEKLFF.